A selection of T cell receptor beta chains follows, all from one sample in a study of beta chain features in type 1 diabetes. TCRdb's table, derived via immunoSEQ multiplex PCR, lists solely in-frame clones and lacks some. The repertoire consists of about 160,000 clones, with more than 60% occurring once and the leading ten covering under 0.1%. The sample consisted of naive CD4+ T cells from blood. The origin of the receptors is a man aged 30 to 39 with type 1 diabetes. Both conserved end residues are part of each CDR3. D genes are given only for firm matches. Some rows have no size entry. The others give once, few or many, or a class for an expanded clone.

TRBJ2-3	once	NA	TRBV7-2	CASSLRLSLGTDTQYF	TGTGCCAGCAGCTTAAGGCTTTCCCTGGGCACAGATACGCAGTATTTT
TRBJ1-5	NA	NA	TRBV30	CAWSREFMGNQPQHF	TGTGCCTGGAGTAGAGAGTTTATGGGTAATCAGCCCCAGCATTTT
TRBJ2-2	NA	NA	TRBV30	CAWNTGGTGELFF	TGTGCCTGGAACACCGGAGGCACCGGGGAGCTGTTTTTT
TRBJ2-3	NA	TRBD1	TRBV29-1	CSVEDPGQGAIDTQYF	TGCAGCGTTGAAGATCCGGGACAGGGGGCGATAGATACGCAGTATTTT
TRBJ2-1	NA	TRBD2	TRBV29-1	CSVLPGGRLNEQFF	TGCAGCGTCCTCCCGGGGGGGCGCCTCAATGAGCAGTTCTTC
TRBJ1-2	NA	NA	TRBV30	CAWSEVGRRCGGYTF	TGTGCCTGGAGCGAAGTCGGACGGAGGTGCGGCGGCTACACCTTC
TRBJ2-1	NA	NA	TRBV2	CASIRTGTPRRPNEQFF	TGTGCCAGCATTAGAACCGGGACACCCCGCCGGCCCAATGAGCAGTTCTTC
TRBJ1-1	NA	TRBD1	TRBV29-1	CSVELEQGRTEAFF	TGCAGCGTTGAACTAGAACAGGGGAGAACTGAAGCTTTCTTT
TRBJ2-1	NA	TRBD2	TRBV5-1	CASSPGGAHEQFF	TGCGCCAGCAGCCCCGGGGGGGCCCATGAGCAGTTCTTC
TRBJ2-7	few	NA	TRBV7-2	CASSLDMSFYEQYF	TGTGCCAGCAGCTTAGATATGAGTTTCTACGAGCAGTACTTC
TRBJ2-3	NA	NA	TRBV29-1	CSVGRESTDTQYF	TGCAGCGTTGGGAGGGAAAGCACAGATACGCAGTATTTT
TRBJ2-6	NA	NA	TRBV30	CAWRQAGANVLTF	TGTGCCTGGAGACAGGCTGGGGCCAACGTCCTGACTTTC
TRBJ2-3	NA	NA	TRBV28	CASTTGSTDTQYF	TGTGCCAGCACGACGGGGAGCACAGATACGCAGTATTTT
TRBJ2-1	once	NA	TRBV28	CASSPDSYYNEQFF	TGTGCCAGCAGCCCAGACAGCTACTACAATGAGCAGTTCTTC
TRBJ2-3	NA	TRBD1	TRBV28	CASSLWQGAGADTQYF	TGTGCCAGCAGTTTATGGCAGGGGGCTGGGGCAGATACGCAGTATTTT
TRBJ2-1	few	NA	TRBV19	CASSTPGAGPTYNEQFF	TGTGCCAGTAGTACGCCCGGGGCAGGGCCTACTTACAATGAGCAGTTCTTC
TRBJ1-1	NA	NA	TRBV30	CAWSSGPNTGLEAFF	TGTGCCTGGAGTTCGGGACCGAACACAGGGTTGGAAGCTTTCTTT
TRBJ2-3	NA	NA	TRBV21-1	CASSRIGGRDTQYF	TGTGCCAGCAGCAGGATAGGGGGCCGAGATACGCAGTATTTT
TRBJ2-7	NA	NA	TRBV9	CASSLGGLTYEQYF	TGTGCCAGCAGCTTAGGAGGACTGACCTACGAGCAGTACTTC
TRBJ2-6	NA	NA	TRBV7-2	CASSQQDGSGANVLTF	TGTGCCAGCAGCCAACAGGACGGCTCTGGGGCCAACGTCCTGACTTTC
TRBJ2-7	NA	TRBD1	TRBV30	CAWGQGVAYEQYF	TGTGCCTGGGGACAGGGGGTAGCCTACGAGCAGTACTTC
TRBJ1-1	few	NA	TRBV29-1	CSTRASDTEAFF	TGCAGCACACGAGCCTCAGACACTGAAGCTTTCTTT
TRBJ2-7	once	NA	TRBV2	CASSESTGRYEQYF	TGTGCCAGCAGTGAATCGACAGGTCGCTACGAGCAGTACTTC
TRBJ2-3	once	NA	TRBV18	CASSPQGDTQYF	TGTGCCAGCTCACCCCAGGGGGATACGCAGTATTTT
TRBJ1-2	NA	NA	TRBV29-1	CSVGGDVYGYTF	TGCAGCGTTGGGGGAGACGTCTATGGCTACACCTTC
TRBJ2-4	NA	NA	TRBV25-1	CASSEPGPGENIQYF	TGTGCCAGCAGTGAACCGGGACCCGGGGAAAACATTCAGTACTTC
TRBJ2-7	NA	NA	TRBV29-1	CSGTSGGPTYEQYF	TGCAGCGGGACTTCAGGTGGGCCAACCTACGAGCAGTACTTC
TRBJ1-1	once	NA	TRBV27	CASRAGRRNTEAFF	TGTGCCAGCAGGGCTGGACGTAGGAACACTGAAGCTTTCTTT
TRBJ2-7	NA	NA	TRBV29-1	CSVGLGALSDEQYF	TGCAGCGTTGGTCTCGGGGCACTCTCGGACGAGCAGTACTTC
TRBJ2-5	once	TRBD2	TRBV5-1	CASSAVSGAQETQYF	TGCGCCAGCAGCGCGGTTAGCGGGGCCCAAGAGACCCAGTACTTC